These T cell receptor beta chains were read from a single sample in a study of T cells expressing NK-cell markers. Reanalyzing the 5' RACE reads, TCRdb keeps one entry per CDR3 protein, without DNA. Listed are 500,000 to 600,000 distinct CDR3 sequences; around 3.3% falls within the top ten. The material sequenced was blood T cells: a sorted CD56 or NKG2C T cell subset, CD4+ or CD8+ T cells, or bulk PBMC T cells (not recorded which). These receptors were taken from a man aged 18 to 29 in good health. CDR3s include the opening cysteine and the closing phenylalanine or tryptophan.

V gene	J gene	CDR3 protein
TRBV20-1	TRBJ2-5	CSAPDASAQETQYF
TRBV4-1	TRBJ1-1	CASSQVDSRGATEAFF
TRBV28	TRBJ2-1	CASSLSGRVEQFF
TRBV4-3	TRBJ2-3	CASSPGQLIDTDTQYF
TRBV6-6	TRBJ1-2	CASQGGYGYTF
TRBV4-2	TRBJ2-6	CASSQDHRGLRGANVLTF
TRBV21-1	TRBJ2-5	CASSARDGEETQYF
TRBV12-3/TRBV12-4	TRBJ1-2	CASSRRDRGRFTF
TRBV20-1	TRBJ2-1	CSASRLATYNEQFF
TRBV5-5	TRBJ1-5	CASSLGQGAVQPQHF
TRBV10-2	TRBJ2-1	CASSVVEVEQFF
TRBV12-3/TRBV12-4	TRBJ2-1	CASSLASGTFHNEQFF
TRBV4-3	TRBJ2-7	CASSPTLDGLYEQYF
TRBV20-1	TRBJ2-3	CSASEGPDTQYF
TRBV5-1	TRBJ2-2	CASSGQAPGELFF
TRBV7-2	TRBJ2-3	CASSFVAYPTDTQYF
TRBV7-9	TRBJ2-3	CASSLETAADTQYF
TRBV20-1	TRBJ2-3	CSHDSALSTDTQYF
TRBV9	TRBJ1-1	CASSPVPDQAFF
TRBV21-1	TRBJ1-1	CASSNAGTGGTEAFF
TRBV7-6	TRBJ2-5	CASSLGGGKETQYF
TRBV4-2	TRBJ2-3	CASSLRTSEDTQYF
TRBV6-5	TRBJ1-6	CASSYSLQGSSYNSPLHF
TRBV28	TRBJ2-5	CASRPGTPSQTQYF
TRBV24-1	TRBJ2-1	CATGTRDRNNEQFF
TRBV5-5	TRBJ2-1	CASSLEAGVWEQFF
TRBV20-1	TRBJ1-6	CSASWGSDLIHSPLHF
TRBV5-5	TRBJ2-3	CASSPGSLAGGPVDTQYF
TRBV7-8	TRBJ1-1	CASSPGRGPMNTEAFF
TRBV4-1	TRBJ2-1	CASSQEPDSYNEQFF
TRBV20-1	TRBJ1-2	CSTQALGGYTF
TRBV6-5	TRBJ2-5	CASSYEGQGAEKYF
TRBV20-1	TRBJ2-1	CSSNDHSEQFF
TRBV30	TRBJ2-1	CAWSVLGSGEQFF
TRBV29-1	TRBJ2-5	CSVDRTGQETQYF
TRBV24-1	TRBJ2-1	CATSDPLYNEQFF
TRBV3-1	TRBJ1-5	CASSPFSGTQPQHF
TRBV3-1	TRBJ2-3	CASSQDRRAADTQYF
TRBV5-1	TRBJ2-3	CASSFGTGTDTQYF
TRBV7-9	TRBJ2-1	CASSQPRLGTAHNEQFF